The 16 T cell receptor beta chains below come from one sample, sequenced in a study of T cells in Graves' hyperthyroidism and ophthalmopathy. Template material for amplifying TCR beta CDR3 regions consisted of RNA transcripts. An initial round of RT-PCR targeting the TCR CDR3 relied on the HTBI primer set. TCRdb reanalysed the multiplex PCR reads using MiXCR and keeps one entry per CDR3 protein. The repertoire includes about 380,000 distinct CDR3 sequences, around an eighth of them detected once, and less than 25% sits in the top ten. Sample: blood. Receptors were obtained from a man under 40 with Graves' hyperthyroidism that later progressed to Graves' ophthalmopathy.

The genes are TRBV7-2 and TRBJ1-5, with TRBD1 matching 9 bases. CDR3 size: 15 residues. With V trimmed by 4 bases and J by 4 bases, 5 bases remained unmatched. Germline assignment: CDR1 SGHTA and CDR2 FQGNSA. The CDR3 DNA sequence: TGTGCCAGCAGCTCCCGGACAGGGGATAATCAGCCCCAGCATTTT. The encoded protein is CASSSRTGDNQPQHF.

This clonotype was counted at least ten times. V is TRBV5-1 and J is TRBJ2-1; 7 positions match TRBD1. J gave up 6 bases and V 3 bases, and 6 bases lay outside the gene matches. This CDR3 comprises 14 residues. Germline CDR1 SGHRS, CDR2 YFSETQ. The CDR3 loop is CASSWTGLGNEQFF. Written as DNA, the CDR3 is TGCGCCAGCAGCTGGACAGGTTTGGGCAATGAGCAGTTCTTC.

This clonotype was detected many times. The gene calls are TRBV12-3 or TRBV12-4 and TRBJ1-2; D not resolved. The germline V and J ends were trimmed by 5 bases and 8 bases, with 15 bases remaining between them. The CDR3 covers 13 residues. CDR3 nucleotide sequence: TGTGCCAGCAGTCCCCGTTCAGTGGGCGGCTACACCTTC. Translation: CASSPRSVGGYTF.

The rearrangement links TRBV7-9 to TRBJ1-2; perhaps TRBD1 as D (5 bases). Trimming removed 1 base from V and 14 bases from J, with 14 bases in between. CDR1 SEHNR and CDR2 FQNEAQ come from the germline V gene (reference sequence). The CDR3 spans 12 residues. DNA for the CDR3: TGTGCCAGCAGCTTAGGGGGACGGAGCTGTACCTTC. It yields the protein CASSLGGRSCTF.

The chain employs TRBV7-9 and TRBJ1-3; D is uncertain. The length of the CDR3 is 14 residues. Germline V lookup: CDR1 SEHNR, CDR2 FQNEAQ (reference sequence). Trimming pared 3 bases from V and 1 base from J, leaving 7 bases between. The CDR3 sequence is CASSFDHSGNTIYF. CDR3 nucleotide sequence: TGTGCCAGCAGCTTTGACCATTCTGGAAACACCATATATTTT.

This clonotype came up a few times. The genes are TRBV7-8 and TRBJ1-3; D unresolved. The CDR3 sequence is 14 residues long. Germline V gene sequence: CDR1 SGHVS, CDR2 FQNEAQ. V dropped 5 bases and J dropped 2 bases, with 10 bases sitting between them. The CDR3 here is CASSPQTAGNTIYF. The DNA for the CDR3 is TGTGCCAGCAGCCCCCAGACTGCTGGAAACACCATATATTTT.

A few counts support this clonotype. The V and J genes are TRBV19 and TRBJ2-7; 7 positions match TRBD1. The CDR3 length is 15 residues. J lost 0 bases, V lost 6 bases, and 8 bases had no gene match. CDR1 and CDR2 from the germline V gene are LNHDA and SQIVND (reference sequence). This chain's CDR3 is CASSPTDRSSYEQYF. CDR3 sequence (DNA): TGTGCCAGTAGCCCTACGGACAGGTCCTCCTACGAGCAGTACTTC. Full variable domain (remainder filled in from reference TRBV19 and TRBJ2-7): DGGITQSPKYLFRKEGQNVTLSCEQNLNHDAMYWYRQDPGQGLRLIYYSQIVNDFQKGDIAEGYSVSREKKESFPLTVTSAQKNPTAFYLCASSPTDRSSYEQYFGPGTRLTVT.

The chain combines TRBV27 with TRBJ2-5; 7 positions match TRBD2. Germline CDR1 and CDR2: MNHEY and SMNVEV (reference sequence). J gave up 0 bases and V 7 bases, and 8 bases lay outside the gene matches. The CDR3 loop spans 15 amino acids. In nucleotides, the CDR3 is TGTGCCAGCATCACTGGGGGGGGGTACCAAGAGACCCAGTACTTC. Translation: CASITGGGYQETQYF.

This clonotype was seen many times. The V call is TRBV10-1, the J call TRBJ1-2; tentative D call: TRBD1 (6 bases). V lost 3 bases and J 7 bases, leaving 21 bases between the germline ends. CDR1 and CDR2 from the germline V gene are WNHNN and SYGVQD (reference sequence). This CDR3 has 16 amino acids. The CDR3 loop is CASSDTGTPGLSGYTF. As DNA, the CDR3 is TGCGCCAGCAGTGACACCGGGACACCGGGTTTAAGTGGCTACACCTTC.

This chain joins TRBV18 and TRBJ2-2; D gene ambiguous. This CDR3 spans 14 amino acids. CDR1 is KGHSH and CDR2 is LQKENI in the germline V gene. The germline V and J ends were trimmed by 3 bases and 6 bases, with 11 bases remaining between them. The CDR3 sequence: CASSPQTRPGELFF. In DNA, the CDR3 is TGTGCCAGCTCACCTCAAACAAGGCCCGGGGAGCTGTTTTTT.

The chain recombines TRBV5-1 with TRBJ2-5; a weak D match, TRBD2 (6 bases). V dropped 4 bases and J dropped 4 bases, with 17 bases sitting between them. The germline gives CDR1 SGHRS, CDR2 YFSETQ. This CDR3 comprises 15 residues. The CDR3 region has the DNA TGCGCCAGCAGCGTTCTCTTCGTGGGAGGAGAGACCCAGTACTTC. It yields the protein CASSVLFVGGETQYF. Full variable domain (outside the CDR3, taken from reference TRBV5-1 and TRBJ2-5): KAGVTQTPRYLIKTRGQQVTLSCSPISGHRSVSWYQQTPGQGLQFLFEYFSETQRNKGNFPGRFSGRQFSNSRSEMNVSTLELGDSALYLCASSVLFVGGETQYFGPGTRLLVL.

The chain uses TRBV3-1 and TRBJ2-1; D may be TRBD2 (6 bases). The germline V gene encodes CDR1 LGHDT and CDR2 YNNKEL (reference sequence). Trimming pared 1 base from V and 7 bases from J, leaving 23 bases between. The CDR3 has 18 amino acids. The CDR3 sequence: CASSQAPVLSGTGNEQFF. CDR3 DNA sequence: TGTGCCAGCAGCCAAGCCCCGGTCCTCTCCGGGACTGGGAATGAGCAGTTCTTC.

This clonotype was picked up many times. This chain joins TRBV6-1 and TRBJ2-1; either TRBD1 or TRBD2 may supply D (5 bases each). The V gene lost 6 bases and the J gene lost 6 bases, with 12 bases spanning the gap. The germline V gene encodes CDR1 MNHNS and CDR2 SASEGT. The CDR3 loop spans 13 amino acids. The CDR3 nucleotides are TGTGCCAGCAGCAGGTCTGGGGGCAATGAGCAGTTCTTC. Amino acids: CASSRSGGNEQFF.

In this sample, this clonotype turned up many times. V usage is TRBV12-3 or TRBV12-4 and J usage is TRBJ1-5, with D unclear. The CDR3 spans 13 residues. Between the trimmed V and J ends, which lost 6 bases and 1 base, there was a span of 7 bases. CDR3 nucleotide sequence: TGTGCCAGCAGGGGTCTCAGCAATCAGCCCCAGCATTTT. Protein sequence: CASRGLSNQPQHF.

This clonotype has only a few counts. The chain employs TRBV24-1 and TRBJ2-1, with 9 bases that match TRBD2. Germline CDR1 and CDR2: KGHDR and SFDVKD. The CDR3 loop spans 16 amino acids. Trimming cost V 0 bases and J 8 bases; bases outside gene matches: 7. CDR3 protein: CATSDLRRGGPDEQFF. CDR3 sequence (DNA): TGTGCCACCAGTGATTTGCGGCGGGGGGGCCCTGATGAGCAGTTCTTC.

This clonotype was recorded at least ten times. The chain combines TRBV28 with TRBJ2-7, with a possible D match to TRBD1 (6 bases). This CDR3 spans 15 amino acids. V lost 6 bases, J lost 7 bases, and 22 bases lay in between. Germline CDR1 is MDHEN and CDR2 is SYDVKM. The CDR3: CASRSGGRGRGEQYF. The CDR3 DNA is TGTGCCAGCAGGTCTGGTGGCAGGGGACGGGGAGAGCAGTACTTC.